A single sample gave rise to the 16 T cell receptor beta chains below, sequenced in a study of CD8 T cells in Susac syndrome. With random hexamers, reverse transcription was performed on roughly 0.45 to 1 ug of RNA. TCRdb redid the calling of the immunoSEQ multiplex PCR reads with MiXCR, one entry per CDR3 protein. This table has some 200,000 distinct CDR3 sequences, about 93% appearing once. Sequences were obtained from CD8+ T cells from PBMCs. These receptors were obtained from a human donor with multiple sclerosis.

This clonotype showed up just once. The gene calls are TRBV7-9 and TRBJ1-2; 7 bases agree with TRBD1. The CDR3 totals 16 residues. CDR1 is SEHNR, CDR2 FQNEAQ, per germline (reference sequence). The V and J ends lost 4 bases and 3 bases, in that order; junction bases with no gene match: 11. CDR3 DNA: TGTGCCAGCAGCTCCCCACTCAGGGGGGAGGACTATGGCTACACCTTC. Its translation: CASSSPLRGEDYGYTF.

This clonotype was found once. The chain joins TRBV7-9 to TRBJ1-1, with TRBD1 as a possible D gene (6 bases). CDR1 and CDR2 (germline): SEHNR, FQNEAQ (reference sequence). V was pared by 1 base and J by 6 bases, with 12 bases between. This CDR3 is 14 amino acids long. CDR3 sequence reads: CASSLGRGAAEAFF. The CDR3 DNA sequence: TGTGCCAGCAGCTTAGGTCGGGGGGCCGCTGAAGCTTTCTTT. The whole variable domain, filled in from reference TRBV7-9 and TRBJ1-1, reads DTGVSQNPRHKITKRGQNVTFRCDPISEHNRLYWYRQTLGQGPEFLTYFQNEAQLEKSRLLSDRFSAERPKGSFSTLEIQRTEQGDSAMYLCASSLGRGAAEAFFGQGTRLTVV.

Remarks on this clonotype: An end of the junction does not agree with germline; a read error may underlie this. CDR3 nucleotide sequence: TGTGCCAGCAGCTTAGCCGCACCGGAGACTGAGGCTTTCTTT. This sequence encodes CASSLAAPETEAFF. The rearrangement uses TRBV7-9 and TRBJ1-1, with no clear D. The CDR3 loop spans 14 amino acids. CDR1 is SEHNR and CDR2 is FQNEAQ in the germline V gene (reference sequence).

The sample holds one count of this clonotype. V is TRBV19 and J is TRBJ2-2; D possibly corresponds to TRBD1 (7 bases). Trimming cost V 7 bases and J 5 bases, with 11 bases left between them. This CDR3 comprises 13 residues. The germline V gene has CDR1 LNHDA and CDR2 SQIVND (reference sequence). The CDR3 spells CASIRGETGELFF. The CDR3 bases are TGTGCCAGTATCAGGGGGGAAACCGGGGAGCTGTTTTTT. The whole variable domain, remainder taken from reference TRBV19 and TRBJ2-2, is DGGITQSPKYLFRKEGQNVTLSCEQNLNHDAMYWYRQDPGQGLRLIYYSQIVNDFQKGDIAEGYSVSREKKESFPLTVTSAQKNPTAFYLCASIRGETGELFFGEGSRLTVL.

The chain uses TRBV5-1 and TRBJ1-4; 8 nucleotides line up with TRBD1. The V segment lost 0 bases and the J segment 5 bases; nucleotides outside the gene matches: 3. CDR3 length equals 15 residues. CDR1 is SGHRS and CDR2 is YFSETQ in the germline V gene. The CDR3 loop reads CASSLDRGGNEKLFF. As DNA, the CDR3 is TGCGCCAGCAGCTTGGACAGGGGGGGGAATGAAAAACTGTTTTTT.

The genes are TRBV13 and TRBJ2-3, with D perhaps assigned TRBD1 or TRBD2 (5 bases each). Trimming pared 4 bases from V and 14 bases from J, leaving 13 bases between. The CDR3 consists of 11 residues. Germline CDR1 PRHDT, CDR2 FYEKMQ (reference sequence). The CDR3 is CASSWDRLTYF. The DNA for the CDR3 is TGTGCCAGCAGCTGGGACCGACTCACGTATTTT.

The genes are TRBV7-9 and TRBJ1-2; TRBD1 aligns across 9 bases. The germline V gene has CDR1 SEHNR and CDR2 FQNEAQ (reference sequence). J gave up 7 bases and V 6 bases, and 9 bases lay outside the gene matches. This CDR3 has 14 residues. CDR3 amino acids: CASRAEQGAGGYTF. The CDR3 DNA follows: TGTGCCAGCAGGGCGGAACAGGGGGCGGGTGGCTACACCTTC.

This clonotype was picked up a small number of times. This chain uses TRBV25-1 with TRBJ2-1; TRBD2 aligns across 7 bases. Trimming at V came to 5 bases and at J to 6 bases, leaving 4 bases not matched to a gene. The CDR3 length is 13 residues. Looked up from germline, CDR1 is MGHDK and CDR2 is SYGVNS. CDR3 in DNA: TGTGCCAGCAGTCTCGGACTAGGCAATGAGCAGTTCTTC. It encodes CASSLGLGNEQFF.

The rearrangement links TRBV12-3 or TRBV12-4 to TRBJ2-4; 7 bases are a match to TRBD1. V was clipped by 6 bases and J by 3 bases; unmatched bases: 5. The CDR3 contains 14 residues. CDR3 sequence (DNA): TGTGCCAGCAGACCCCGACAGGGCAAAAACATTCAGTACTTC. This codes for CASRPRQGKNIQYF.

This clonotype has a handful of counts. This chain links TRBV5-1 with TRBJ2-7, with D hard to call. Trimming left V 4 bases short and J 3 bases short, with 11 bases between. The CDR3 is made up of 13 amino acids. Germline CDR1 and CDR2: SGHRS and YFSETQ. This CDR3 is CASSLLSDYEQYF. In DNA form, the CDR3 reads TGCGCCAGCAGCCTCCTGAGTGACTACGAGCAGTACTTC.

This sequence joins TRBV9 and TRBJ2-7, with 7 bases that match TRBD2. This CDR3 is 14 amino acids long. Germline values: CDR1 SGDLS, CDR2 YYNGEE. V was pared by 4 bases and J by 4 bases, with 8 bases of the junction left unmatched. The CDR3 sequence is CASSPQTSRYEQYF. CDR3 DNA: TGTGCCAGCAGCCCCCAGACTAGCAGATACGAGCAGTACTTC.

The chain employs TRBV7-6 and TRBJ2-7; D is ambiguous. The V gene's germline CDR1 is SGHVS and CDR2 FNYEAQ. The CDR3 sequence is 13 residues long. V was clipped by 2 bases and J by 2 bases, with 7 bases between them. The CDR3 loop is CASSLRQTYEQYF. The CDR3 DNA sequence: TGTGCCAGCAGCTTAAGGCAGACCTACGAGCAGTACTTC.

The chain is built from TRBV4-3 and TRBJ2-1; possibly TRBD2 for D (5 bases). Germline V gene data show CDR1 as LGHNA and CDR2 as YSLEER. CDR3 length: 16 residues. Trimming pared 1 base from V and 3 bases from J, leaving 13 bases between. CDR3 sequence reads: CASSQGVGEVYNEQFF. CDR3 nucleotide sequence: TGCGCCAGCAGCCAAGGGGTGGGAGAGGTCTACAATGAGCAGTTCTTC.

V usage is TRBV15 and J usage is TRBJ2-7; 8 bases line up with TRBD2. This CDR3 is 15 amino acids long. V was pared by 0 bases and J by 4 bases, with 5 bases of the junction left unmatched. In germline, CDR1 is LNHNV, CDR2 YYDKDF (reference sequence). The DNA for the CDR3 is TGTGCCACCAGCAGAGAGGGCGGGAGGAGATACGAGCAGTACTTC. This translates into CATSREGGRRYEQYF.

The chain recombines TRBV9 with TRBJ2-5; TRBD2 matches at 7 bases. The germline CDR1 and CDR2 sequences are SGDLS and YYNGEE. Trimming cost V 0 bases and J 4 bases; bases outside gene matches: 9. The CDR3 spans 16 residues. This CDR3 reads CASSVGGGWVRETQYF. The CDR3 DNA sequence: TGTGCCAGCAGCGTAGGCGGGGGATGGGTGAGAGAGACCCAGTACTTC.

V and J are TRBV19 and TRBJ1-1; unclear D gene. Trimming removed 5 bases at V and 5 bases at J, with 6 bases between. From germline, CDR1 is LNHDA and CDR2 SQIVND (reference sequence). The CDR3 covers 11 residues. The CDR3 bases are TGTGCCAGTAGTTATACAACTGAAGCTTTCTTT. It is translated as CASSYTTEAFF.